This TCR beta chain was sequenced in a study of shared clonotypes between healthy human individuals. This table comes from immunoSEQ multiplex PCR, and its TCRdb copy is limited to in-frame clones, with some not included. The sample has 550,000 to 850,000 clones, approximately 72% seen once. The CDR3 covers 12 residues. The V gene's germline CDR1 is MNHEY and CDR2 SVGAGI. V dropped 6 bases and J dropped 5; count of bases not matched to a gene: 3. Sequencing input: memory CD4+ T cells sorted from blood. Subset here: CD45RA-negative fraction. This receptor was identified in a woman younger than 45 in good health. The chain recombines TRBV6-5 with TRBJ1-1; 7 bases agree with TRBD1. The DNA of the CDR3 is TGTGCCAGCAGGGACAGGTGGACTGAAGCTTTCTTT. It encodes CASRDRWTEAFF.